The rows below give T cell receptor beta chains drawn from one sample of a study of cytotoxic CD8 clonotypes in ibrutinib-treated CLL. Profiling relied on immunoSEQ multiplex PCR, and the TCRdb table lists in-frame clones only, not all of them. The sample holds about 21,000 clones, about 84% seen once. The sample consisted of PBMCs, taken before ibrutinib treatment. The receptors originated from a human donor with chronic lymphocytic leukemia. Both conserved end residues are part of each CDR3.

V: TRBV30; J: TRBJ2-7; CDR3: CAWSNGAYEQYF
V: TRBV6-5; J: TRBJ1-5; CDR3: CASSADSGPQHF
V: TRBV27; J: TRBJ1-2; CDR3: CASSLGGSLYGYTF
V: TRBV10-3; J: TRBJ2-3; CDR3: CAISEQEGGSTDTQYF
V: TRBV29-1; J: TRBJ2-7; CDR3: CSVEVGAGTYEQYF
V: TRBV7-3; J: TRBJ2-7; CDR3: CASSPGAGREQYF
V: TRBV5-6; J: TRBJ1-2; CDR3: CASSLWGPINYGYTF
V: TRBV9; J: TRBJ1-2; CDR3: CASSLQGLYGYTF
V: TRBV19; J: TRBJ1-5; CDR3: CASNRGLSNQPQHF
V: TRBV6-6; J: TRBJ1-2; CDR3: CASSSGAYGYTF
V: TRBV6-7; J: TRBJ1-5; CDR3: CASSYSTGNSNQPQHF
V: TRBV19; J: TRBJ1-3; CDR3: CASSIAGGKVAGNTIYF
V: TRBV14; J: TRBJ2-1; CDR3: CASSQDPLGRGGRDEQFF
V: TRBV5-4; J: TRBJ2-5; CDR3: CASSWSRQVETQYF
V: TRBV18; J: TRBJ1-4; CDR3: CASSGEGLEKLFF
V: TRBV6-1; J: TRBJ1-5; CDR3: CATHRGQGYNQPQHF
V: TRBV7-2; J: TRBJ1-5; CDR3: CASSLLTGGNQPQHF
V: TRBV9; J: TRBJ2-7; CDR3: CASSVVASGGAQQYF
V: TRBV2; J: TRBJ1-5; CDR3: CASSESGGQPQHF
V: TRBV28; J: TRBJ1-6; CDR3: CASSLLQGPNSPLHF
V: TRBV5-1; J: TRBJ2-2; CDR3: CASSLRQDTGELFF
V: TRBV5-1; J: TRBJ2-3; CDR3: CASSLGGGAGTTDTQYF
V: TRBV11-2; J: TRBJ1-1; CDR3: CASSRMTNTEAFF
V: TRBV6-1; J: TRBJ2-7; CDR3: CASGDPQGAYEQYF
V: TRBV7-2; J: TRBJ2-7; CDR3: CASSSRGVAGPNEQYF
V: TRBV11-2; J: TRBJ2-3; CDR3: CASSLAALTDTQYF
V: TRBV10-3; J: TRBJ1-2; CDR3: CAISESTSWNDYTF
V: TRBV19; J: TRBJ1-5; CDR3: CASSISGRGVNQPQHF
V: TRBV30; J: TRBJ2-7; CDR3: CAWGGRGEQYF
V: TRBV18; J: TRBJ2-3; CDR3: CASSPRRGLSADTQYF
V: TRBV2; J: TRBJ2-3; CDR3: CASSTSRDTSDTQYF
V: TRBV5-6; J: TRBJ1-2; CDR3: CASSSTDNYGYTF
V: TRBV4-3; J: TRBJ1-4; CDR3: CASSHWTGANEKLFF
V: TRBV11-2; J: TRBJ1-1; CDR3: CASSLWFAGRNTEAFF
V: TRBV6-5; J: TRBJ2-5; CDR3: CASSRGGETQYF
V: TRBV5-4; J: TRBJ2-3; CDR3: CASSLASGGRGTDTQYF
V: TRBV18; J: TRBJ1-1; CDR3: CASSPYKRNTEAFF
V: TRBV28; J: TRBJ2-7; CDR3: CASSLGGLQGSWGEQYF
V: TRBV18; J: TRBJ1-5; CDR3: CASSPPGWGDQPQHF
V: TRBV28; J: TRBJ2-7; CDR3: CATQRGGSPAYEQYF
V: TRBV25-1; J: TRBJ2-3; CDR3: CASSTSKGVDTQYF
V: TRBV2; J: TRBJ2-5; CDR3: CASSTTSGGQETQYF
V: TRBV2; J: TRBJ1-2; CDR3: CASSDRTHSGGYTF
V: TRBV10-2; J: TRBJ1-6; CDR3: CAIHPGPGSYNSPLHF
V: TRBV7-9; J: TRBJ2-5; CDR3: CASSPPATGQETQYF
V: TRBV6-5; J: TRBJ1-3; CDR3: CASGHQGNTIYF
V: TRBV18; J: TRBJ1-1; CDR3: CASSPRPRANTEAFF
V: TRBV9; J: TRBJ1-2; CDR3: CASSVGSRGFGYTF